These 27 T cell receptor beta chains were sequenced from one sample in a study of T cell responses to AZD1222 COVID-19 vaccine. Only in-frame clones appear in the TCRdb table, and some are missing; sequencing was by immunoSEQ multiplex PCR. The repertoire includes around 190,000 clones, around 90% of them detected once, and 0.49% sits in the top ten. Source: peripheral blood, taken on day 0 of AZD1222 vaccination. The receptors were gathered from an adult in good health.

J is TRBJ2-7 and V is TRBV7-2, with TRBD2 matching over 12 bases. Germline CDR1 SGHTA, CDR2 FQGNSA. The CDR3 length is 15 residues. V lost 4 bases and J lost 5; bases outside the gene matches: 6. The CDR3 nucleotides read TGTGCCAGCAGCTCCCTGGGACTAGCGGGCCACGAGCAGTACTTC. Protein: CASSSLGLAGHEQYF.

This rearrangement joins TRBV2 to TRBJ1-1; TRBD1 is a possible D gene (5 bases). This CDR3 spans 13 amino acids. Trimming removed 6 bases at V and 11 bases at J, with 19 bases between. The germline V gene encodes CDR1 SNHLY and CDR2 FYNNEI. CDR3 in DNA: TGTGCCAGCAGGGGGGACCCTTCCTACGGGGCTTTCTTT. As protein: CASRGDPSYGAFF.

The chain recombines TRBV3-1 (or the pseudogene TRBV3-2) with TRBJ1-5; D is unclear. The CDR3 runs 14 residues. Per germline, CDR1 LGHDT and CDR2 YNNKEL (reference sequence). V shed 4 bases and J shed 7 bases, with 14 bases lying between them. The CDR3 bases are TGTGCCAGCAGCCCAGGTGCGGTCGGACAGCCCCAGCATTTT. This sequence encodes CASSPGAVGQPQHF.

The CDR3 spells CASSYPPRGQETQYF. Written as DNA, the CDR3 is TGTGCCAGCAGTTACCCTCCGCGGGGGCAAGAGACCCAGTACTTC. This chain joins TRBV6-2 or TRBV6-3 and TRBJ2-5; 7 nucleotides agree with TRBD2. The V segment lost 2 bases and the J segment 2 bases; nucleotides outside the gene matches: 5. Germline values: CDR1 MNHEY, CDR2 SVGEGT. The length of the CDR3 is 15 residues.

The CDR3 here is CASSLEGGGFEKLFF. CDR3 in DNA: TGTGCCAGCAGCTTAGAGGGGGGGGGATTTGAAAAACTGTTTTTT. The chain recombines TRBV7-2 with TRBJ1-4, with a tentative D call TRBD1 (6 bases). The CDR3 is 15 residues long. Trimming pared 1 base from V and 7 bases from J, leaving 13 bases between. Germline assignment: CDR1 SGHTA and CDR2 FQGNSA.

This clone occurred a few times. The rearrangement uses TRBV19 and TRBJ1-2; D remains ambiguous. The CDR3 runs 13 residues. Germline V gene lookup returns CDR1 LNHDA and CDR2 SQIVND (reference sequence). The ends were cut back, 0 bases at V and 5 bases at J, with 7 bases in the middle. The CDR3 DNA reads TGTGCCAGTAGTATAGACAGCACTTATGGCTACACCTTC. It is translated as CASSIDSTYGYTF.

The genes are TRBV2 and TRBJ1-3; 8 bases are a match to TRBD1. J lost 4 bases, V lost 5 bases, and 7 bases had no gene match. The CDR3 sequence is 15 residues long. Germline V gene lookup returns CDR1 SNHLY and CDR2 FYNNEI. The CDR3 DNA sequence: TGTGCCAGCAGTACGACAGGGGATAACGGAAACACCATATATTTT. Translating gives CASSTTGDNGNTIYF.

The chain recombines TRBV28 with TRBJ2-5; TRBD2 might be the D (7 bases). The CDR3 consists of 13 residues. Per the germline V gene, CDR1 is MDHEN and CDR2 is SYDVKM. Trimming cost V 6 bases and J 3 bases, with 11 bases left between them. CDR3: CASRGGREETQYF. DNA for the CDR3: TGTGCCAGCAGGGGGGGGCGAGAAGAGACCCAGTACTTC.

This rearrangement joins TRBV11-2 to TRBJ1-3; D is unresolved. V dropped 4 bases and J dropped 9 bases, with 13 bases sitting between them. The CDR3 runs to 13 residues. Germline assignment: CDR1 SGHAT and CDR2 FQNNGV. CDR3 sequence: CASSSTTVGTIYF. In DNA form, the CDR3 reads TGTGCCAGCAGCTCAACCACCGTAGGCACCATATATTTT.

The V call is TRBV19, the J call TRBJ1-3; D uncertain. This CDR3 has 15 amino acids. V lost 8 bases to trimming and J lost 4 bases, with 18 bases between them. The germline V gene encodes CDR1 LNHDA and CDR2 SQIVND (reference sequence). The CDR3 protein is CASGTLVGTGNTIYF. The CDR3 DNA sequence: TGTGCCAGTGGCACACTCGTCGGTACGGGAAACACCATATATTTT.

The CDR3 here is CASSLGDSYNYGYTF. CDR3 DNA sequence: TGTGCCAGCAGCTTGGGGGACAGTTACAACTATGGCTACACCTTC. The rearrangement links TRBV5-5 to TRBJ1-2, with 7 bases that match TRBD1. Trimming at V came to 0 bases and at J to 2 bases, leaving 4 bases not matched to a gene. Germline assignment: CDR1 SGHKS and CDR2 YYEKEE (reference sequence). This CDR3 has 15 amino acids. Filled out from reference TRBV5-5 and TRBJ1-2, the complete variable domain reads DAGVTQSPTHLIKTRGQQVTLRCSPISGHKSVSWYQQVLGQGPQFIFQYYEKEERGRGNFPDRFSARQFPNYSSELNVNALLLGDSALYLCASSLGDSYNYGYTFGSGTRLTVV.

This chain links TRBV30 with TRBJ2-1; possibly TRBD2 for D (5 bases). This CDR3 has 16 amino acids. Trimming took 0 bases from V and 6 from J, leaving 18 bases between them. Germline V gene sequence: CDR1 GTSNPN, CDR2 SVGIG (reference sequence). Here the CDR3 reads CAWSVLRAVEFNEQFF. CDR3 sequence (DNA): TGTGCCTGGAGTGTATTGCGGGCTGTAGAATTCAATGAGCAGTTCTTC.

The chain recombines TRBV7-2 with TRBJ1-3; D may be TRBD1 (5 bases). Trimming took 5 bases from V and 0 from J, leaving 8 bases between them. Per germline, CDR1 SGHTA and CDR2 FQGNSA. The CDR3 consists of 14 residues. In DNA, the CDR3 is TGTGCCAGCAGCCAAGGGACCTCTGGAAACACCATATATTTT. Protein sequence: CASSQGTSGNTIYF.

The rearrangement joins TRBV5-6 to TRBJ1-2; 8 nucleotides agree with TRBD1. This CDR3 has 15 amino acids. V trimming: 4 bases; J trimming: 1 base; junction bases outside the gene matches: 6. Per the germline V gene, CDR1 is SGHDT and CDR2 is YYEEEE. The CDR3 loop reads CASSERTGSNYGYTF. The CDR3 region has the DNA TGTGCCAGCAGCGAAAGGACAGGGAGTAACTATGGCTACACCTTC.

The chain combines TRBV7-8 with TRBJ1-2; maybe TRBD1 (6 bases). The CDR3 runs 18 residues. Germline lookup yields CDR1 SGHVS and CDR2 FQNEAQ. V was pared by 1 base and J by 6 bases, with 24 bases between. The CDR3 bases are TGTGCCAGCAGCTTAGGTAGGAGGACAGACTTTAAATTTGATGGCTACACCTTC. Protein product: CASSLGRRTDFKFDGYTF.

The chain has TRBV10-2 and TRBJ2-5; TRBD1 might be the D (6 bases). The germline gives CDR1 WSHSY, CDR2 SAAADI. V was trimmed by 6 bases and J by 4 bases, leaving 12 bases between them. The CDR3 covers 13 residues. CDR3 sequence: CASRSQGPETQYF. The CDR3 DNA is TGCGCCAGCAGATCACAGGGACCAGAGACCCAGTACTTC.

The chain uses TRBV7-3 and TRBJ2-2; D may be TRBD1 or TRBD2 (5 bases each). Germline V gene sequence: CDR1 SGHTA, CDR2 FQGTGA. The CDR3 sequence is 15 residues long. Deletions cut 2 bases from V and 8 bases from J, with 15 bases between. The CDR3: CASSLPGDLGGELFF. The CDR3 DNA reads TGTGCCAGCAGCTTACCCGGGGACCTAGGGGGGGAGCTGTTTTTT.

The chain combines TRBV6-1 with TRBJ2-2; weak D call: TRBD2 (6 bases). V lost 2 bases and J 7 bases, leaving 14 bases between the germline ends. In germline, CDR1 is MNHNS, CDR2 SASEGT. The CDR3 has 15 amino acids. CDR3 coding DNA: TGTGCCAGCAGTGAAAGGAGTAGGGAGGTCGGGGAGCTGTTTTTT. It encodes CASSERSREVGELFF.

CDR3 protein: CASSPRTGQWSSPLHF. The CDR3 DNA follows: TGTGCCAGCAGCCCTAGGACAGGGCAGTGGAGTTCACCCCTCCACTTT. The chain is built from TRBV3-1 (or the pseudogene TRBV3-2) and TRBJ1-6; 8 bases match TRBD1. J was trimmed by 9 bases and V by 4 bases; bases with no gene match: 11. CDR1 and CDR2 from the germline V gene are LGHDT and YNNKEL (reference sequence). The CDR3 consists of 16 residues.

The rearrangement joins TRBV7-9 to TRBJ1-3; D not resolved. The V gene's germline CDR1 is SEHNR and CDR2 FQNEAQ (reference sequence). The CDR3 runs 15 residues. V lost 5 bases and J 0 bases, leaving 11 bases between the germline ends. The CDR3 sequence: CASSRITASGNTIYF. As DNA, the CDR3 is TGTGCCAGCAGCCGAATCACAGCCTCTGGAAACACCATATATTTT.

The rearrangement uses TRBV28 and TRBJ2-5; D is undetermined. V was shortened by 6 bases and J by 2 bases, with 4 bases between the two germline ends. CDR1 and CDR2 from the germline V gene are MDHEN and SYDVKM. The CDR3 is 11 amino acids. CDR3 sequence: CASRQQETQYF. CDR3 in DNA: TGTGCCAGCAGGCAACAAGAGACCCAGTACTTC.

The CDR3 is CASSLAGRPDTQYF. CDR3 DNA: TGCGCCAGCAGCTTGGCCGGCCGCCCAGATACGCAGTATTTT. The rearrangement uses TRBV5-1 and TRBJ2-3, with D unclear. The V gene lost 0 bases and the J gene lost 4 bases, with 9 bases spanning the gap. The CDR3 covers 14 residues. The germline CDR1 and CDR2 sequences are SGHRS and YFSETQ.

The chain uses TRBV7-2 and TRBJ1-6, with D maybe TRBD1 (5 bases). The CDR3 spans 12 residues. Deletions cut 5 bases from V and 13 bases from J, with 12 bases between. Per germline, CDR1 SGHTA and CDR2 FQGNSA. CDR3 region: CASSKLDKPLHF. CDR3 bases: TGTGCCAGCAGCAAACTGGACAAGCCCCTCCACTTT.

The chain employs TRBV7-9 and TRBJ2-5; D may be TRBD1 (6 bases). This CDR3 is 14 amino acids long. The V end was cut by 2 bases, the J end by 4 bases, with 11 bases between. Germline loops: CDR1 SEHNR, CDR2 FQNEAQ (reference sequence). CDR3 protein: CASSLIGGGETQYF. The CDR3 region has the DNA TGTGCCAGCAGCTTAATTGGGGGCGGAGAGACCCAGTACTTC.

In this sample, this clone turned up once. The V and J genes are TRBV7-3 and TRBJ2-2; possible D gene TRBD1, 6 bases. The CDR3 totals 15 residues. V lost 7 bases and J lost 0, with 12 bases in between. Germline CDR1 reads SGHTA; CDR2 reads FQGTGA. CDR3 DNA: TGTGCCAGCAAGCAGGGGCAAGCGAACACCGGGGAGCTGTTTTTT. This translates into CASKQGQANTGELFF. Filled out from reference TRBV7-3 and TRBJ2-2, the complete variable domain reads GAGVSQTPSNKVTEKGKYVELRCDPISGHTALYWYRQSLGQGPEFLIYFQGTGAADDSGLPNDRFFAVRPEGSVSTLKIQRTERGDSAVYLCASKQGQANTGELFFGEGSRLTVL.

The chain joins TRBV20-1 to TRBJ1-5; D unresolved. The CDR3 spans 12 residues. The germline V gene encodes CDR1 DFQATT and CDR2 SNEGSKA (reference sequence). Trimming took 3 bases from V and 0 from J, leaving 3 bases between them. The CDR3 bases are TGCAGTGCTAGTTATAGCAATCAGCCCCAGCATTTT. This codes for CSASYSNQPQHF.

V usage is TRBV6-5 and J usage is TRBJ1-6; D possibly corresponds to TRBD1 (5 bases). CDR3 length: 16 amino acids. Deletions cut 0 bases from V and 5 bases from J, with 11 bases between. The germline V gene encodes CDR1 MNHEY and CDR2 SVGAGI. CDR3 loop: CASSYSQGPHNSPLHF. DNA for the CDR3: TGTGCCAGCAGTTACTCTCAGGGCCCACATAATTCACCCCTCCACTTT.